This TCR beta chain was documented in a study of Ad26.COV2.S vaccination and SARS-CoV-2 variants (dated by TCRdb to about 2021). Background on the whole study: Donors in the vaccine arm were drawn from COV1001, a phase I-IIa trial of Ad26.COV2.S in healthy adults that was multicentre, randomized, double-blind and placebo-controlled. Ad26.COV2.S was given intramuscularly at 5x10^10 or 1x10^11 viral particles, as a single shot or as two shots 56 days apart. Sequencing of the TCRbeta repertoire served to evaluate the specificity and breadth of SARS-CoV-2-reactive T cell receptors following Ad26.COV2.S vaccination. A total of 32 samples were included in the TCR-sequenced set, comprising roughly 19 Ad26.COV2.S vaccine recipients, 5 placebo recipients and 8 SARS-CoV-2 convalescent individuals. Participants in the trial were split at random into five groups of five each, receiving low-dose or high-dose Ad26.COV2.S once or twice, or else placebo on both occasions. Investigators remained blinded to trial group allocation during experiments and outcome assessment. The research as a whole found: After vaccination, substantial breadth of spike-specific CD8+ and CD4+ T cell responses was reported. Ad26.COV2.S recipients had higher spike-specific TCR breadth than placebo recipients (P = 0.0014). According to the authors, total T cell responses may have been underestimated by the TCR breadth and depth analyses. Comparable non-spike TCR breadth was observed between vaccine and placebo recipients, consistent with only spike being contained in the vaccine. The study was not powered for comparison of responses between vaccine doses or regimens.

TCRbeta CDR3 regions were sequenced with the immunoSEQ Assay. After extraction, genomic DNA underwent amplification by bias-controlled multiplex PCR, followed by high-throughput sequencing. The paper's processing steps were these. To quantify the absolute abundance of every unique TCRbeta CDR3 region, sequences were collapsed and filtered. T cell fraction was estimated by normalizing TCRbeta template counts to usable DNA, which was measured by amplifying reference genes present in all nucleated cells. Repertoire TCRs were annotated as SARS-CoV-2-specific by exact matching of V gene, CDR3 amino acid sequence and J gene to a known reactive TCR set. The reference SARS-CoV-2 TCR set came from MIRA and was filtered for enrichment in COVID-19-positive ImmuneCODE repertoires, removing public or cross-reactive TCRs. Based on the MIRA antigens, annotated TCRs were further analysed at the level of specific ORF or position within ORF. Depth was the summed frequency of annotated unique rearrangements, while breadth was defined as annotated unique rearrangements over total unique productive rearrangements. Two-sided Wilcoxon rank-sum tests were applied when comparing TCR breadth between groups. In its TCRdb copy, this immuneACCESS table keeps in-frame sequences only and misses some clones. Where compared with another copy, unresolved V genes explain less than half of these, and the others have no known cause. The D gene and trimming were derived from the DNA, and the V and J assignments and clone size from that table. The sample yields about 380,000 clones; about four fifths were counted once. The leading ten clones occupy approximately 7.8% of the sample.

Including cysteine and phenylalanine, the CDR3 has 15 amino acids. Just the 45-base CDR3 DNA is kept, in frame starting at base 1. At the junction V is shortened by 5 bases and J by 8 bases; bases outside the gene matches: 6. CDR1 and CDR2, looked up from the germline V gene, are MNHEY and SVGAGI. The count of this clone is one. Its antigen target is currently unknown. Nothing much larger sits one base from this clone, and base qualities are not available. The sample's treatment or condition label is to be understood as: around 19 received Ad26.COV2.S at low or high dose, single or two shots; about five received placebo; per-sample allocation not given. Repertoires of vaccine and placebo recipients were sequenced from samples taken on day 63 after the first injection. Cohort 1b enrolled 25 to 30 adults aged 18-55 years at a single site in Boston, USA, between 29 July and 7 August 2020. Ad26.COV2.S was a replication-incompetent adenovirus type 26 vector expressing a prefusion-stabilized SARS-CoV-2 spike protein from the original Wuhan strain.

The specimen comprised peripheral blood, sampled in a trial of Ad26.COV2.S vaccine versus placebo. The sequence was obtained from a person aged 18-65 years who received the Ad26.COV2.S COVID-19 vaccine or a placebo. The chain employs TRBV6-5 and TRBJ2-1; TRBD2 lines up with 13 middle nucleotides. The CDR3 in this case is CASSTGTSGMDEQFF. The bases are TGTGCCAGCAGTACCGGGACTAGCGGGATGGATGAGCAGTTCTTC.